This section outlines one T cell receptor beta chain sequence together with its context. It has no known antigen specificity. Base qualities are not recorded, but no much larger clone differs from it by a single base. The entry originates in a study of CD8+CD57+ T cells in acquired aplastic anemia (dated by TCRdb to 2016 to 2019). For the study in its entirety: On average, sorted CD4+ and CD8+ cells yielded around 3.5 ug of extracted DNA, with a range of 0.2 to 27.4 ug. CD8+CD57+ expansion was defined as a frequency above the mean frequency observed in healthy subjects. Results the study describes overall, beyond this receptor: Some 30 CD8+ CDR3 sequences were found to be shared between patients and controls, but these sequences appeared to be highly expressed in patients and within the immunodominant clones of the patients. Patients and healthy controls showed no significant difference in CD8+ Simpson's diversity (P=0.060).

Genomic DNA served as template for TCR beta VDJ combination and CDR3 sequence profiling. An Illumina HiSeq 2000 was the platform used for TCR repertoire sequencing. Per the authors' processing: TRBV/TRBJ rearrangement plots, CDR3 size and DJ length profiles, and Simpson's diversity index were used to evaluate the repertoires. The immunodominant clone was defined as the most abundant DNA sequence in deep sequencing data. CDR3 amino acid sequences were checked for sharing across subjects and were also compared against the VDJdb database and published repertoires. TCRdb trimmed public reads at Q25 via fastp, called clones via MiXCR and kept in-frame beta chains. For every CDR3 protein sequence, its rows merge into one entry that carries the most common genes and DNA. These V and J calls originate from TCRdb's pipeline instead of the authors' own analysis. The sample records about 160,000 distinct CDR3 sequences, 45% to 55% of which are singletons. The leading ten clones occupy about 3% of the sample.

Unmatched junction bases come to 3, with V trimmed by 4 bases and J by 1 base. According to the germline V gene, CDR1 reads SGHRS and CDR2 reads YFSETQ. Its CDR3 holds 16 amino acids, cysteine through phenylalanine. Of the read, only the CDR3 DNA is kept; its 48 bases are in frame from base 1. Expansion of CD8+CD57+ cells had been shown by flow cytometry in the patients chosen for sequencing. Severe acquired aplastic anemia was diagnosed in all patients according to International Study of Aplastic Anemia and Agranulocytosis and Camitta criteria. No patient had received any therapy when blood was sampled. TCR repertoires of sorted CD4+ and CD8+ blood T cells from severe aplastic anemia patients and healthy subjects were deep-sequenced in the study. Patients were enrolled under clinicaltrials.gov protocols 00001620, 01623167, 00001397, 00071045, 00081523 and 00961064 in the USA. Ficoll-Paque density gradient centrifugation was used to isolate peripheral blood mononuclear cells. Before DNA was extracted, CD4+ and CD8+ T cells were sorted using either FACS or magnetic beads.

Sequencing input: sorted CD4+, CD8+, or CD8+CD57+ T cells (not recorded which) from PBMCs. The clonotype was recovered from a human donor with aplastic anemia. The chain is assembled from TRBV5-1 and TRBJ2-1, with 12 bases aligning to TRBD1. The CDR3 corresponds to CASSMGQGASYNEQFF. The base sequence is TGCGCCAGCAGCATGGGACAGGGGGCTTCCTACAATGAGCAGTTCTTC. Extended through the reference TRBV5-1 and TRBJ2-1 proteins, this CDR3 yields the full variable domain: KAGVTQTPRYLIKTRGQQVTLSCSPISGHRSVSWYQQTPGQGLQFLFEYFSETQRNKGNFPGRFSGRQFSNSRSEMNVSTLELGDSALYLCASSMGQGASYNEQFFGPGTRLTVL.